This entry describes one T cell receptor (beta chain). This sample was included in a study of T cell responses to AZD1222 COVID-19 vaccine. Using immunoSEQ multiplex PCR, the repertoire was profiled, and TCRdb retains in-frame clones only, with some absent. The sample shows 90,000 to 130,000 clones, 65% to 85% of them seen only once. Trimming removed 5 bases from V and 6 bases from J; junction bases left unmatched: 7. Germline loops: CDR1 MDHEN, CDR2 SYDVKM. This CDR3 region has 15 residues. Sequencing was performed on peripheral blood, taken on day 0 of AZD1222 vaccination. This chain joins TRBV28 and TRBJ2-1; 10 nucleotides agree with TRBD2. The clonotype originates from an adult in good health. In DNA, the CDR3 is TGTGCCAGCAGTATTACTAGCGGGAACTTCAATGAGCAGTTCTTC. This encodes CASSITSGNFNEQFF.